The 4 T cell receptor beta chains below come from one sample, sequenced in a study of blood T cell repertoires in COVID-19. Libraries were prepared by immunoSEQ multiplex PCR; TCRdb keeps only in-frame clonotypes and omits some of them. The top ten clones hold 10% to 13% of a sample with about 98,000 clones, approximately 86% of them seen once. Sequenced material: peripheral blood. These receptors came from a man between 50 and 59 years old with acute or convalescent COVID-19.

This clone was counted once. The chain links TRBV24-1 to TRBJ2-3; 13 bases agree with TRBD2. The CDR3 is 21 amino acids. V lost 4 bases to trimming and J lost 0 bases; unmatched junction nucleotides: 15. Per the germline V gene, CDR1 is KGHDR and CDR2 is SFDVKD. This chain's CDR3 is CATSEPGTSGTISSSTDTQYF. In DNA, the CDR3 is TGTGCCACCAGTGAACCCGGGACTAGCGGGACCATCTCCTCTAGCACAGATACGCAGTATTTT.

This rearrangement joins TRBV2 to TRBJ1-6, with TRBD1 matching over 11 bases. V dropped 7 bases and J dropped 4; count of bases not matched to a gene: 6. The CDR3 is made up of 16 amino acids. Germline V gene lookup returns CDR1 SNHLY and CDR2 FYNNEI. This CDR3 is CASKGRDRGYNSPLHF. DNA for the CDR3: TGTGCCAGCAAAGGGCGGGACAGGGGGTATAATTCACCCCTCCACTTT.

This rearrangement joins TRBV11-2 to TRBJ2-2, with 7 bases fitting TRBD2. After removal of 3 bases from V and 4 bases from J, the junction contained 2 bases not matched to a gene. The CDR3 sequence is 14 residues long. Looked up from germline, CDR1 is SGHAT and CDR2 is FQNNGV. CDR3 residues: CASSFTSVTGELFF. The CDR3 coding sequence is TGTGCCAGCAGCTTTACTAGCGTCACCGGGGAGCTGTTTTTT.

This clone was recorded once. The rearrangement joins TRBV6-2 or TRBV6-3 to TRBJ2-7; 8 positions match TRBD1. Germline assignment: CDR1 MNHEY and CDR2 SVGEGT. The CDR3 sequence is 14 residues long. Losses at the gene ends were 5 bases for V and 5 bases for J; bases not matched to a gene: 8. The CDR3 loop is CASSRSDRVNEQYF. The CDR3 DNA sequence: TGTGCCAGCAGTCGATCGGACAGGGTGAACGAGCAGTACTTC.